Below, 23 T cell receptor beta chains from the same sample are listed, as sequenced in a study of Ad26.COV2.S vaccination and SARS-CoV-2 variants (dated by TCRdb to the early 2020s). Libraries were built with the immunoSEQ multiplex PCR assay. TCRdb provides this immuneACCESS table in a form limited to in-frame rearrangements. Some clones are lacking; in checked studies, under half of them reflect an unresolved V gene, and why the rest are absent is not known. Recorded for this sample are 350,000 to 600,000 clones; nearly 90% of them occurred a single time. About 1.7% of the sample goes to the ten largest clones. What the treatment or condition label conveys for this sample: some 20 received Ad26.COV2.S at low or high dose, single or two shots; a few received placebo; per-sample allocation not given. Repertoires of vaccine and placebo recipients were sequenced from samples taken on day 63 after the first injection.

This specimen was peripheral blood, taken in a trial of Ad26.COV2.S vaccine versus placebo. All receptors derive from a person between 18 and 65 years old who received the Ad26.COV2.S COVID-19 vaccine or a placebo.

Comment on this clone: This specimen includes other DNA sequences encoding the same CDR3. CDR3 loop: CASSIDRGGNQPQHF. CDR3 in DNA: TGTGCCAGTAGTATCGACAGGGGTGGTAATCAGCCCCAGCATTTT. The chain employs TRBV19 and TRBJ1-5; TRBD1 agrees at 8 bases. The germline V gene has CDR1 LNHDA and CDR2 SQIVND (reference sequence). The CDR3 is 15 residues long. Trimming at V came to 3 bases and at J to 4 bases, leaving 5 bases not matched to a gene. Full variable domain (remainder filled in from reference TRBV19 and TRBJ1-5): DGGITQSPKYLFRKEGQNVTLSCEQNLNHDAMYWYRQDPGQGLRLIYYSQIVNDFQKGDIAEGYSVSREKKESFPLTVTSAQKNPTAFYLCASSIDRGGNQPQHFGDGTRLSIL.

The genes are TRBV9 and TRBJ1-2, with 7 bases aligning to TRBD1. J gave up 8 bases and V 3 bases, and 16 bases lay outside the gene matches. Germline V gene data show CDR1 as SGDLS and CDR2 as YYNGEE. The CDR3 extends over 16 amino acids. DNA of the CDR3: TGTGCCAGCAGCGACGGGACCGGGACAGATGACTGGGGCTACACCTTC. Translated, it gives CASSDGTGTDDWGYTF.

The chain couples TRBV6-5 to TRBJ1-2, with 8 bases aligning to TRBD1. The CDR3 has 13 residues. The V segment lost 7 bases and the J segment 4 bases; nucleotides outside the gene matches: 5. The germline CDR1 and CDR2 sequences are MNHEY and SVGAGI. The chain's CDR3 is CASTKDRVYGYTF. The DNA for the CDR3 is TGTGCCAGCACCAAGGACAGGGTCTATGGCTACACCTTC.

CDR3 loop: CASSLAGAGPPYEQYF. The CDR3 DNA sequence: TGTGCCAGCAGCTTAGCGGGGGCGGGCCCACCCTACGAGCAGTACTTC. This chain uses TRBV7-2 with TRBJ2-7; the D gene is possibly TRBD1 (6 bases). V was clipped by 0 bases and J by 2 bases, with 14 bases between them. CDR3 length: 16 amino acids. Per germline, CDR1 SGHTA and CDR2 FQGNSA.

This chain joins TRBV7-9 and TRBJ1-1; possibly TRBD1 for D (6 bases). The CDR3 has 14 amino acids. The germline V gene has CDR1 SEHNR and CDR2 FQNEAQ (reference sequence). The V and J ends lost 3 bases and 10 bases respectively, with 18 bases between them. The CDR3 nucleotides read TGTGCCAGCAGCTTTCGAGGGCAGGGGATTTTAGCTTTCTTT. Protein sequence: CASSFRGQGILAFF.

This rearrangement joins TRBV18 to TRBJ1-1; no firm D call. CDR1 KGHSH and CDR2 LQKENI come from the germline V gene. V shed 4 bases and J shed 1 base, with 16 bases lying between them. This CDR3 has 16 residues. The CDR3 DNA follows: TGTGCCAGCTCACACCAAAAACTTATATCGAACACTGAAGCTTTCTTT. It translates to CASSHQKLISNTEAFF. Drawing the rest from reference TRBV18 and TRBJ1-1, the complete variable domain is NAGVMQNPRHLVRRRGQEARLRCSPMKGHSHVYWYRQLPEEGLKFMVYLQKENIIDESGMPKERFSAEFPKEGPSILRIQQVVRGDSAAYFCASSHQKLISNTEAFFGQGTRLTVV.

The chain's CDR3 is CASSLGGRNLYGYTF. Here the CDR3 DNA reads TGTGCCAGCAGCTTAGGAGGGCGTAACCTCTATGGCTACACCTTC. The rearrangement joins TRBV7-8 to TRBJ1-2; no definite D call. This CDR3 is built from 15 residues. V was trimmed by 1 base and J by 4 bases, leaving 13 bases between them. Germline CDR1 is SGHVS and CDR2 is FQNEAQ.

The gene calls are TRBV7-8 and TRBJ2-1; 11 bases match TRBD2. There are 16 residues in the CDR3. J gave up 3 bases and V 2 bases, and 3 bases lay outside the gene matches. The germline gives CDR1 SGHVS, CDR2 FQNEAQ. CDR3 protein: CASSLIGTSGYNEQFF. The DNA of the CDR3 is TGTGCCAGCAGCTTAATTGGGACTAGCGGCTACAATGAGCAGTTCTTC. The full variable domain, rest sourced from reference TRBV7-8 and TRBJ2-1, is GAGVSQSPRYKVAKRGQDVALRCDPISGHVSLFWYQQALGQGPEFLTYFQNEAQLDKSGLPSDRFFAERPEGSVSTLKIQRTQQEDSAVYLCASSLIGTSGYNEQFFGPGTRLTVL.

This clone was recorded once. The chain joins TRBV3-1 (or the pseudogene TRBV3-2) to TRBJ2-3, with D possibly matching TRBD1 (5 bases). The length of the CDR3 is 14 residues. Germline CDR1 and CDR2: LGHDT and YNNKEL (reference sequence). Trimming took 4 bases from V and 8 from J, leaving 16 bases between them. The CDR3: CASSLRATQGTQYF. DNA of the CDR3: TGTGCCAGCAGCCTCAGGGCTACCCAAGGTACGCAGTATTTT.

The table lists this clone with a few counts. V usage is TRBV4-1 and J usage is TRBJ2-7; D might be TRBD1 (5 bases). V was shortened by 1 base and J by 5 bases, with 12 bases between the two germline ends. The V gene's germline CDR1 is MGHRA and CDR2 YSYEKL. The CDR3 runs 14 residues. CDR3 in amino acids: CASSQAVAGNEQYF. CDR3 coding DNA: TGCGCCAGCAGCCAAGCGGTAGCAGGGAACGAGCAGTACTTC.

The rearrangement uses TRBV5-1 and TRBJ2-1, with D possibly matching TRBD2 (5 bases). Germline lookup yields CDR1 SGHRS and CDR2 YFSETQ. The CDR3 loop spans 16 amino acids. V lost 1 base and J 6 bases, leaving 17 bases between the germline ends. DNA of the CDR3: TGCGCCAGCAGCTTGAGGTTGGACTTAACGGGCAATGAGCAGTTCTTC. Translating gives CASSLRLDLTGNEQFF.

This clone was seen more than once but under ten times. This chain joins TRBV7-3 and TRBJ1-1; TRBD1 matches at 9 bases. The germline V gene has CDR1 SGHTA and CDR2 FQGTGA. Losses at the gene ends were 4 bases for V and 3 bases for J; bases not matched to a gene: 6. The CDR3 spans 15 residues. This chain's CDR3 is CASSSSGTGHTEAFF. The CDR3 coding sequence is TGTGCCAGCAGCTCATCCGGGACAGGGCACACTGAAGCTTTCTTT.

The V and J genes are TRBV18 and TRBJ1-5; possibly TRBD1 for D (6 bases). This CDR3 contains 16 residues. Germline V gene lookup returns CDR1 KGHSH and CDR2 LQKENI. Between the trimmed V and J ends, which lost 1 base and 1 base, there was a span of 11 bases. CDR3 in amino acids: CASSPRQDLSNQPQHF. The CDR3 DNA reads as TGTGCCAGCTCACCACGACAGGACCTCAGCAATCAGCCCCAGCATTTT.

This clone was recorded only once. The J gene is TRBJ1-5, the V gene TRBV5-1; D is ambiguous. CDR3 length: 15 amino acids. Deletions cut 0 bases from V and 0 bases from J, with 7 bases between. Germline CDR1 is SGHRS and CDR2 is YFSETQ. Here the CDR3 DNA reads TGCGCCAGCAGCTTGGACGGCGATAGCAATCAGCCCCAGCATTTT. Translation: CASSLDGDSNQPQHF. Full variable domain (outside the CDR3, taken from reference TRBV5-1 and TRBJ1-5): KAGVTQTPRYLIKTRGQQVTLSCSPISGHRSVSWYQQTPGQGLQFLFEYFSETQRNKGNFPGRFSGRQFSNSRSEMNVSTLELGDSALYLCASSLDGDSNQPQHFGDGTRLSIL.

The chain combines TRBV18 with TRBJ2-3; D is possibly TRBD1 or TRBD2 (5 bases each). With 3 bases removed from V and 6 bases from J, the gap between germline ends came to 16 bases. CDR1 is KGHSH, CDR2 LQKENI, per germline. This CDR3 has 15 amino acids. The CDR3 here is CASSPGTTAGDTQYF. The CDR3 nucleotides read TGTGCCAGCTCACCCGGGACCACCGCTGGGGATACGCAGTATTTT.

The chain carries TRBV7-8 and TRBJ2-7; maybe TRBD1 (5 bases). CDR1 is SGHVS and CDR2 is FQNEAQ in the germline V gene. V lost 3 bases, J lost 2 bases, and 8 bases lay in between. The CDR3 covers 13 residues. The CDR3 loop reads CASSFRGTYEQYF. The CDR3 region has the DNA TGTGCCAGCAGCTTTAGGGGAACCTACGAGCAGTACTTC.

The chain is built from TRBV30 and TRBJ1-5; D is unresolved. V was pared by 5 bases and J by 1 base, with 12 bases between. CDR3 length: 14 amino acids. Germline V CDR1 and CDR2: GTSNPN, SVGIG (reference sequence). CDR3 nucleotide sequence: TGTGCCTGGTCCCCGTGGGCGAGCAATCAGCCCCAGCATTTT. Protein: CAWSPWASNQPQHF.

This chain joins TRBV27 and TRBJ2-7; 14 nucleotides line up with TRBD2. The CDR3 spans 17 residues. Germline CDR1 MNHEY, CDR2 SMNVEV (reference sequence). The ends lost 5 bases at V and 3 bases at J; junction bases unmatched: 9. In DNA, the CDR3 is TGTGCCAGCAGTCGACTAGCGGGGGGGCCCGGGTACTACGAGCAGTACTTC. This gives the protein CASSRLAGGPGYYEQYF.

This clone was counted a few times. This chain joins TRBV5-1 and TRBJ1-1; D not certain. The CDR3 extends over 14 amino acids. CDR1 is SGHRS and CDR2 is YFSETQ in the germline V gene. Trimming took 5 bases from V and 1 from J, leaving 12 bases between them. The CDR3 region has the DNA TGCGCCAGCAGGCGGGCCAAGCGGAACACTGAAGCTTTCTTT. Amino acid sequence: CASRRAKRNTEAFF.

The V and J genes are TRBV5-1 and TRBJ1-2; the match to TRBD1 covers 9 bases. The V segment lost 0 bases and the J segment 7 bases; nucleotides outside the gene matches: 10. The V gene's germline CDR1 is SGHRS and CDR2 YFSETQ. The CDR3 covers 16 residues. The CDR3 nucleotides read TGCGCCAGCAGCTTGGGACCGACACAGGGGGCAGGTGGCTACACCTTC. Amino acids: CASSLGPTQGAGGYTF.

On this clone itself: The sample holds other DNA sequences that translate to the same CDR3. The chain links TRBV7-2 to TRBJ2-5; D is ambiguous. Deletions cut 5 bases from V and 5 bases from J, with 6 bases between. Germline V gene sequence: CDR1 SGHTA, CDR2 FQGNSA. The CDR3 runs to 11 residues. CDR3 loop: CASSPRETQYF. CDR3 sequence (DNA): TGTGCCAGCAGCCCGCGGGAGACCCAGTACTTC.

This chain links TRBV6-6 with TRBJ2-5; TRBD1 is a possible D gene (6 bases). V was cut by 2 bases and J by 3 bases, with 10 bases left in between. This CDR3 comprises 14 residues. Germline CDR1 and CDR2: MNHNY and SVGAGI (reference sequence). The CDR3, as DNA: TGTGCCAGCAGTTACGGGGGCAGGGAAGAGACCCAGTACTTC. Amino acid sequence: CASSYGGREETQYF.

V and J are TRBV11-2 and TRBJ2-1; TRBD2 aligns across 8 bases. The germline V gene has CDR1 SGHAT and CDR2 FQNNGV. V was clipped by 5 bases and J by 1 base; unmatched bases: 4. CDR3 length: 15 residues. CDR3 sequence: CASSPVAGSYNEQFF. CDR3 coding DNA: TGTGCCAGCAGCCCAGTAGCGGGGTCCTACAATGAGCAGTTCTTC.